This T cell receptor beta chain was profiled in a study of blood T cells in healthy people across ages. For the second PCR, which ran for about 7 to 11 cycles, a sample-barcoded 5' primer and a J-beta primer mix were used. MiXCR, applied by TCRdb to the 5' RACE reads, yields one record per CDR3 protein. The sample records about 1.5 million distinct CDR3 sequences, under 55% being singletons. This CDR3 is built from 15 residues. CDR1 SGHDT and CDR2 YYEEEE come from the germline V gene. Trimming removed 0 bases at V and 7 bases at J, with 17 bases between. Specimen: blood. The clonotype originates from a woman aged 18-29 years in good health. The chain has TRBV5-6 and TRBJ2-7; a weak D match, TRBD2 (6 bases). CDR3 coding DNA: TGTGCCAGCAGCTTGGTGCTAGCGAGAATAAATGAGCAGTACTTC. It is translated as CASSLVLARINEQYF.